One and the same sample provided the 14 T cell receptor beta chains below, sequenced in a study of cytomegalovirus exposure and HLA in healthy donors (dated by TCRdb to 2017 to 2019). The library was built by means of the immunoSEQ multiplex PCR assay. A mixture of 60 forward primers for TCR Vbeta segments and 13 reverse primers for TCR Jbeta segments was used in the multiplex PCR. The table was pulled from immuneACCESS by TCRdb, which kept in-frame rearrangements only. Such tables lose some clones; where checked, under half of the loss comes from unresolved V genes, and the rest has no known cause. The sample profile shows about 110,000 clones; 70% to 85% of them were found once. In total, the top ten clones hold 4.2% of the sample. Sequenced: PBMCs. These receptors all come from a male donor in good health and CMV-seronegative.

CDR3 coding DNA: TGTGCCAGCAGTGACAGGGAGCGAACTGAAGCTTTCTTT. As protein: CASSDRERTEAFF. The chain recombines TRBV7-9 with TRBJ1-1; TRBD1 matches at 7 bases. CDR1 and CDR2 (germline): SEHNR, FQNEAQ (reference sequence). With 6 bases clipped from V and 5 bases from J, the junction kept 6 bases outside the gene matches. The CDR3 contains 13 residues.

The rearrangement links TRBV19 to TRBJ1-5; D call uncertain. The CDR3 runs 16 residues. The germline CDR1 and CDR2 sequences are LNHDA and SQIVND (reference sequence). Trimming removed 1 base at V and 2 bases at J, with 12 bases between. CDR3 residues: CASSIVFGVGNQPQHF. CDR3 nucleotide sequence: TGTGCCAGTAGTATAGTATTCGGGGTAGGCAATCAGCCCCAGCATTTT. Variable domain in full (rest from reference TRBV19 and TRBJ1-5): DGGITQSPKYLFRKEGQNVTLSCEQNLNHDAMYWYRQDPGQGLRLIYYSQIVNDFQKGDIAEGYSVSREKKESFPLTVTSAQKNPTAFYLCASSIVFGVGNQPQHFGDGTRLSIL.

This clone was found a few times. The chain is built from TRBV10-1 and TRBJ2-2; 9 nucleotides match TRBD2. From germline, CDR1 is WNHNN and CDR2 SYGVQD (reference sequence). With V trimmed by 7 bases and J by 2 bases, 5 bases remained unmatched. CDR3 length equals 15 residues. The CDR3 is CASKPGLANTGELFF. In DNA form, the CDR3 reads TGCGCCAGCAAACCGGGACTAGCTAACACCGGGGAGCTGTTTTTT.

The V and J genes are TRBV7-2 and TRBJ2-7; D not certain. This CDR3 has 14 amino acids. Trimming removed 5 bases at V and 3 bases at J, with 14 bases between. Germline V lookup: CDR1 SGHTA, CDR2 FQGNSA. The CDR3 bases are TGTGCCAGCAGCCCAGCTGGAGTCTACTACGAGCAGTACTTC. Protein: CASSPAGVYYEQYF.

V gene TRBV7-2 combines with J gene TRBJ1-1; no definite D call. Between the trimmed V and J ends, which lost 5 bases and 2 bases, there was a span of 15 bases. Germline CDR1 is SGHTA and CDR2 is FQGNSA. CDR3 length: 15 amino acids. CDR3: CASSHRGGLNTEAFF. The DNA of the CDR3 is TGTGCCAGCAGCCATCGGGGAGGCCTAAACACTGAAGCTTTCTTT.

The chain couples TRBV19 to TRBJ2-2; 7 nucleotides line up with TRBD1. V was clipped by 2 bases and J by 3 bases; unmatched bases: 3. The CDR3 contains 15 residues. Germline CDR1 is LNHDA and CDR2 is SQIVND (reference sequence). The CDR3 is CASSIIGTDTGELFF. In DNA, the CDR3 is TGTGCCAGTAGTATAATTGGGACAGACACCGGGGAGCTGTTTTTT. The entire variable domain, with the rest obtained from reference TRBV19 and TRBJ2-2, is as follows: DGGITQSPKYLFRKEGQNVTLSCEQNLNHDAMYWYRQDPGQGLRLIYYSQIVNDFQKGDIAEGYSVSREKKESFPLTVTSAQKNPTAFYLCASSIIGTDTGELFFGEGSRLTVL.

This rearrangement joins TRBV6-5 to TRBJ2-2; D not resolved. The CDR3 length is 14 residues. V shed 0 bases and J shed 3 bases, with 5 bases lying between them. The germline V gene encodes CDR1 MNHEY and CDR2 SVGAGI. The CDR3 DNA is TGTGCCAGCAGTTACTCGGGCCACACCGGGGAGCTGTTTTTT. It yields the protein CASSYSGHTGELFF.

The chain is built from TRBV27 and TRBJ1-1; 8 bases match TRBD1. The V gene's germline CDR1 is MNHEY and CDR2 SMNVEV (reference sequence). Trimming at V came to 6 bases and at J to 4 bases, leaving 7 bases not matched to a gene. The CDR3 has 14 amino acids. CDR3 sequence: CASREGTGLTEAFF. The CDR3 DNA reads TGTGCCAGCAGAGAAGGGACAGGCCTCACTGAAGCTTTCTTT.

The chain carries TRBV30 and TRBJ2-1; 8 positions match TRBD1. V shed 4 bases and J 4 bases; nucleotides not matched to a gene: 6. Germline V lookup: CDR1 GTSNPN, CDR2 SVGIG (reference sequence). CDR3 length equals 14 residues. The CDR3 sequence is CAWTPGQDYNEQFF. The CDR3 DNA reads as TGTGCCTGGACTCCGGGACAGGATTACAATGAGCAGTTCTTC.

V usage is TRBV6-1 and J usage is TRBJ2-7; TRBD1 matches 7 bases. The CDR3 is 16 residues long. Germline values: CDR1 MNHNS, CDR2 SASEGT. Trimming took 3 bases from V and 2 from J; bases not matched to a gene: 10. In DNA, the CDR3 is TGTGCCAGCAGTGAGAACCTGGGACAGAGAGCCTACGAGCAGTACTTC. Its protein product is CASSENLGQRAYEQYF.

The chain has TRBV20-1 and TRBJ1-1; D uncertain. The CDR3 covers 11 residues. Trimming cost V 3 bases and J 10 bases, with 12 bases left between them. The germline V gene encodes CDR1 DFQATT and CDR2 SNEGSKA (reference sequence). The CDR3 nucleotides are TGCAGTGCTAGTAAGAGCCTCGTAGCTTTCTTT. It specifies CSASKSLVAFF.

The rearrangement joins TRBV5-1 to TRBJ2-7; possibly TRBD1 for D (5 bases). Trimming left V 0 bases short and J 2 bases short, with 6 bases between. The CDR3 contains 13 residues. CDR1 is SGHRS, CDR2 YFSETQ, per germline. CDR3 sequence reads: CASSLEQAYEQYF. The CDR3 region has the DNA TGCGCCAGCAGCTTGGAACAGGCCTACGAGCAGTACTTC.

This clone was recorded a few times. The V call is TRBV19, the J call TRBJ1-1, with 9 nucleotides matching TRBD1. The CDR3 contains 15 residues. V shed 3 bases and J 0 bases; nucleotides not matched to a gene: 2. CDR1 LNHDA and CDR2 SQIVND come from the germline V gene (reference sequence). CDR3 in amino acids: CASSIGQGLNTEAFF. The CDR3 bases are TGTGCCAGTAGTATCGGACAGGGGCTGAACACTGAAGCTTTCTTT.

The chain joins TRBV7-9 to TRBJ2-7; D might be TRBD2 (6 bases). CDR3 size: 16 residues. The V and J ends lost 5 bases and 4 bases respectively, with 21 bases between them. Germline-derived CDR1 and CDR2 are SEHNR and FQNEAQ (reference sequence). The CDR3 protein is CASSPPEGLYRYEQYF. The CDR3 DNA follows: TGTGCCAGCAGCCCCCCGGAGGGTCTGTATCGGTACGAGCAGTACTTC.